Listed here are 28 T cell receptor beta chains from one sample, sequenced in a study of T-cell reconstitution after alpha-beta-depleted transplantation in children. Unique molecular identifiers were built into the TCRbeta library. TCRdb called the PCR reads again in MiXCR, with one record for every CDR3 protein. The profile shows 200,000 to 300,000 distinct CDR3 sequences, about 12% of them singletons. The material was PBMCs from the stem cell graft donor, obtained from the stem cell graft. All receptors derive from a human donor who donated a stem cell graft to a child with acute lymphoblastic leukemia.

As to this clonotype: One junction end does not reproduce the germline sequence, and a read error may be involved. The CDR3 here is CASSPREPTVNSIQPQHF. The CDR3 DNA follows: TGTGCCAGCTCACCACGGGAACCCACAGTAAACAGCATTCAGCCCCAGCATTTT. The chain joins TRBV18 to TRBJ1-5; D unresolved. The germline gives CDR1 KGHSH, CDR2 LQKENI. The CDR3 consists of 18 residues.

Ten or more counts support this clonotype. The chain employs TRBV3-1 and TRBJ2-2; D is perhaps TRBD2 (5 bases). Germline CDR1 LGHDT, CDR2 YNNKEL (reference sequence). Trimming pared 1 base from V and 6 bases from J, leaving 9 bases between. The CDR3 consists of 14 residues. The CDR3 is CASSQGVAPGELFF. The CDR3, as DNA: TGTGCCAGCAGCCAAGGAGTAGCGCCCGGGGAGCTGTTTTTT.

This rearrangement joins TRBV28 to TRBJ2-4, with a tentative D call TRBD2 (6 bases). Trimming took 3 bases from V and 5 from J, leaving 11 bases between them. The germline CDR1 and CDR2 sequences are MDHEN and SYDVKM. The CDR3 spans 14 residues. This CDR3 reads CASSLRGGENIQYF. DNA for the CDR3: TGTGCCAGCAGTTTGCGGGGAGGAGAAAACATTCAGTACTTC. Filled out from reference TRBV28 and TRBJ2-4, the complete variable domain reads DVKVTQSSRYLVKRTGEKVFLECVQDMDHENMFWYRQDPGLGLRLIYFSYDVKMKEKGDIPEGYSVSREKKERFSLILESASTNQTSMYLCASSLRGGENIQYFGAGTRLSVL.

This clonotype was seen a handful of times. V gene TRBV20-1 combines with J gene TRBJ1-1; D perhaps matches TRBD1 (6 bases). V was cut by 3 bases and J by 3 bases, with 17 bases left in between. Germline values: CDR1 DFQATT, CDR2 SNEGSKA (reference sequence). There are 15 residues in the CDR3. The CDR3 loop is CSARSAGAAHTEAFF. The DNA of the CDR3 is TGCAGTGCTAGGAGCGCGGGGGCCGCTCACACTGAAGCTTTCTTT.

This clonotype was counted between two and nine times. V is TRBV2 and J is TRBJ1-4, with 8 bases aligning to TRBD1. CDR1 and CDR2 (germline): SNHLY, FYNNEI. With V trimmed by 11 bases and J by 8 bases, 16 bases remained unmatched. The CDR3 has 15 residues. CDR3 in DNA: TGTGCCGGATGGGAAGGTGGACAGGGTGGGGAAAAACTGTTTTTT. It yields the protein CAGWEGGQGGEKLFF.

In its sample, this clonotype was seen a few times. The rearrangement links TRBV4-3 to TRBJ2-5; a weak D match, TRBD2 (7 bases). V was clipped by 4 bases and J by 2 bases, with 14 bases between them. The germline gives CDR1 LGHNA, CDR2 YSLEER. This CDR3 is built from 15 residues. The CDR3 here is CASSRGAGVQETQYF. CDR3 coding DNA: TGCGCCAGCAGCCGGGGGGCGGGAGTACAAGAGACCCAGTACTTC.

The sample holds many counts of this clonotype. The DNA for the CDR3 is TGTGCCAGCAGACCCGACAGGTTAAACACCGGGGAGCTGTTTTTT. This gives the protein CASRPDRLNTGELFF. The gene calls are TRBV12-3 or TRBV12-4 and TRBJ2-2; D may be TRBD1 (6 bases). Trimming stripped 6 bases from V and 2 bases from J, with 13 bases between. This CDR3 is 15 amino acids long.

The chain employs TRBV28 and TRBJ2-3; 12 nucleotides line up with TRBD2. The CDR3 loop spans 15 amino acids. Trimming took 5 bases from V and 5 from J; bases not matched to a gene: 5. Germline loops: CDR1 MDHEN, CDR2 SYDVKM. CDR3 DNA sequence: TGTGCCAGCAGTAGACTAGCGGGAGTGAAAGATACGCAGTATTTT. Its translation: CASSRLAGVKDTQYF.

The chain employs TRBV7-8 and TRBJ1-5; no clear D. The germline CDR1 and CDR2 sequences are SGHVS and FQNEAQ. The CDR3 runs to 12 residues. Trimming left V 6 bases short and J 7 bases short, with 10 bases between. The CDR3 sequence is CASSPSEQPQHF. Written as DNA, the CDR3 is TGTGCCAGCAGTCCCTCGGAGCAGCCCCAGCATTTT.

This clonotype was observed at least ten times. This chain connects TRBV20-1 to TRBJ1-1; the D is unclear. The CDR3 is 10 residues long. CDR1 DFQATT and CDR2 SNEGSKA come from the germline V gene (reference sequence). The V end was cut by 3 bases, the J end by 3 bases, with 2 bases between. The CDR3 here is CSASDTEAFF. For the CDR3, the DNA is TGCAGTGCTAGCGACACTGAAGCTTTCTTT.

The chain recombines TRBV7-2 with TRBJ1-5; D ambiguous. CDR1 SGHTA and CDR2 FQGNSA come from the germline V gene. The CDR3 has 13 residues. The ends were cut back, 5 bases at V and 0 bases at J, with 5 bases in the middle. CDR3 bases: TGTGCCAGCAGCGATAATAGCAATCAGCCCCAGCATTTT. Translating it yields CASSDNSNQPQHF.

This clonotype came up many times. The J gene is TRBJ1-6, the V gene TRBV7-2, with D unclear. Per germline, CDR1 SGHTA and CDR2 FQGNSA. The V end lost 2 bases, the J end lost 5 bases, and 7 bases lay between the germline ends. This CDR3 comprises 14 residues. CDR3 protein: CASSLNWNNSPLHF. The CDR3 DNA follows: TGTGCCAGCAGCTTAAATTGGAATAATTCACCCCTCCACTTT.

This clonotype appeared many times. The gene calls are TRBV2 and TRBJ2-2, with D perhaps given as TRBD1 or TRBD2 (6 bases each). V was clipped by 5 bases and J by 5 bases, with 15 bases between them. The CDR3 contains 15 residues. Germline V CDR1 and CDR2: SNHLY, FYNNEI. This chain's CDR3 is CASSLRGELTGELFF. CDR3 coding DNA: TGTGCCAGCAGTTTAAGGGGGGAACTAACCGGGGAGCTGTTTTTT.

This clonotype was detected ten times or more. The rearrangement joins TRBV24-1 to TRBJ2-5; 11 bases agree with TRBD1. The CDR3 sequence is 15 residues long. Germline lookup yields CDR1 KGHDR and CDR2 SFDVKD. V lost 8 bases to trimming and J lost 4 bases; unmatched junction nucleotides: 8. CDR3 DNA: TGTGCCACCATGTCCGGACAGGGGGCTTCAGAGACCCAGTACTTC. Translating gives CATMSGQGASETQYF.

The chain uses TRBV5-1 and TRBJ2-2; D is undetermined. The germline V gene encodes CDR1 SGHRS and CDR2 YFSETQ. This CDR3 spans 15 amino acids. V was pared by 2 bases and J by 2 bases, with 10 bases between. CDR3 nucleotides: TGCGCCAGCAGCTTCAACGTCATCAACACCGGGGAGCTGTTTTTT. It encodes CASSFNVINTGELFF.

This clonotype showed up many times. The rearrangement uses TRBV27 and TRBJ2-1; 9 bases align to TRBD1. Trimming removed 6 bases from V and 7 bases from J; junction bases left unmatched: 10. The CDR3 extends over 15 amino acids. Germline CDR1 reads MNHEY; CDR2 reads SMNVEV (reference sequence). CDR3 nucleotides: TGTGCCAGCAGCGATAACAGGGGGCTGATGAATGAGCAGTTCTTC. Translation: CASSDNRGLMNEQFF.

This clonotype was counted ten times or more. The genes are TRBV5-1 and TRBJ2-1; the match to TRBD2 covers 11 bases. The CDR3 runs to 19 residues. Per the germline V gene, CDR1 is SGHRS and CDR2 is YFSETQ. V lost 3 bases and J lost 3; bases outside the gene matches: 14. The CDR3 DNA reads as TGCGCCAGCAGCTCCATGACCCTTTTAGCGGGAGGGGACTACAATGAGCAGTTCTTC. Its translation: CASSSMTLLAGGDYNEQFF.

There are many counts of this clonotype. This chain uses TRBV9 with TRBJ1-2; D gene ambiguous. V was cut by 0 bases and J by 12 bases, with 15 bases left in between. This CDR3 contains 13 residues. The germline V gene encodes CDR1 SGDLS and CDR2 YYNGEE. This chain's CDR3 is CASSVAVGGTHTF. In DNA, the CDR3 is TGTGCCAGCAGCGTAGCGGTCGGTGGCACCCACACCTTC.

This clonotype has ten or more counts. The rearrangement uses TRBV29-1 and TRBJ1-2; D is uncertain. CDR3 size: 14 residues. Germline loops: CDR1 SQVTM, CDR2 ANQGSEA. Deletions cut 7 bases from V and 7 bases from J, with 22 bases between. CDR3 DNA: TGCAGCGCCATGGATGGGGAGACTGCTTCTGGCTACACCTTC. It codes for CSAMDGETASGYTF.

This clonotype was detected ten times or more. This rearrangement joins TRBV12-3 or TRBV12-4 to TRBJ1-2; D not certain. The CDR3 runs to 13 residues. Trimming took 7 bases from V and 7 from J, leaving 16 bases between them. CDR3 protein: CASKRGNGIGYTF. The CDR3 DNA follows: TGTGCCAGCAAACGCGGGAATGGAATTGGCTACACCTTC.

This clonotype was observed at least ten times. The chain recombines TRBV12-3 or TRBV12-4 with TRBJ1-2; 10 nucleotides align to TRBD1. The CDR3 runs to 17 residues. Germline trimming cut 5 bases from V and 4 bases from J; bases unmatched to any gene: 13. The CDR3: CASSDRGLEAGPYGYTF. The CDR3 region has the DNA TGTGCCAGCAGTGACAGGGGGCTCGAGGCAGGGCCCTATGGCTACACCTTC.

This clonotype showed up many times. The rearrangement joins TRBV7-2 to TRBJ2-7; 15 bases map to TRBD2. The CDR3 length is 16 residues. Germline values: CDR1 SGHTA, CDR2 FQGNSA. V dropped 4 bases and J dropped 7; count of bases not matched to a gene: 8. The CDR3: CASSSPGLAGGGEQYF. CDR3 in DNA: TGTGCCAGCAGCTCGCCGGGACTAGCGGGAGGAGGAGAGCAGTACTTC.

This clonotype was seen more than once but under ten times. This chain uses TRBV29-1 with TRBJ1-2; D gene unclear. The ends were cut back, 1 base at V and 0 bases at J, with 21 bases in the middle. Germline V gene lookup returns CDR1 SQVTM and CDR2 ANQGSEA. The CDR3 has 18 amino acids. CDR3 coding DNA: TGCAGCGTTGAAGCGTCCCCGGAACGCTTTATTACTAACTATGGCTACACCTTC. It encodes CSVEASPERFITNYGYTF.

There are many counts of this clonotype. The V call is TRBV5-1, the J call TRBJ1-2; D gene unclear. Germline-derived CDR1 and CDR2 are SGHRS and YFSETQ. This CDR3 contains 14 residues. V dropped 4 bases and J dropped 2 bases, with 12 bases sitting between them. Here the CDR3 reads CASSLGASNYGYTF. CDR3 sequence (DNA): TGCGCCAGCAGCCTAGGCGCATCAAACTATGGCTACACCTTC.

The table lists this clonotype with many counts. This rearrangement joins TRBV5-1 to TRBJ1-1; no clear D gene. V lost 0 bases, J lost 0 bases, and 3 bases lay in between. Germline V gene lookup returns CDR1 SGHRS and CDR2 YFSETQ. This CDR3 spans 13 amino acids. CDR3 loop: CASSLALNTEAFF. CDR3 bases: TGCGCCAGCAGCTTGGCCCTGAACACTGAAGCTTTCTTT.

This chain joins TRBV5-5 and TRBJ2-2, with D maybe TRBD2 (6 bases). V shed 4 bases and J shed 9 bases, with 16 bases lying between them. The CDR3 runs 14 residues. Germline V lookup: CDR1 SGHKS, CDR2 YYEKEE (reference sequence). The CDR3 here is CASSPSVNSWELFF. In DNA form, the CDR3 reads TGTGCCAGCAGCCCTAGCGTGAACTCCTGGGAGCTGTTTTTT.

This clonotype was seen repeatedly, ten times or more. This sequence joins TRBV7-9 and TRBJ1-2; 8 positions match TRBD1. Trimming cost V 5 bases and J 10 bases; bases outside gene matches: 6. There are 12 residues in the CDR3. Germline values: CDR1 SEHNR, CDR2 FQNEAQ (reference sequence). CDR3 nucleotides: TGTGCCAGCAGCCCCGGGACAGGCTACTACACCTTC. Protein: CASSPGTGYYTF.

This chain's CDR3 is CASSSHLLAANPYEQYF. Here the CDR3 DNA reads TGTGCCAGCAGTTCTCACCTACTAGCGGCCAACCCCTACGAGCAGTACTTC. The chain recombines TRBV6-2 or TRBV6-3 with TRBJ2-7; 8 nucleotides match TRBD2. V dropped 4 bases and J dropped 2; count of bases not matched to a gene: 13. In germline, CDR1 is MNHEY, CDR2 SVGEGT. The CDR3 runs to 17 residues.